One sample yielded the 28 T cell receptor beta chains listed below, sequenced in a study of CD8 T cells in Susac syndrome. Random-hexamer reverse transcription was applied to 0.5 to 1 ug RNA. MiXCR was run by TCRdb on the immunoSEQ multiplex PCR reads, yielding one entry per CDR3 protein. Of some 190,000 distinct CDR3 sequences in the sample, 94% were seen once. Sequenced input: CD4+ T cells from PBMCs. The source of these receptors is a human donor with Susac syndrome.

The CDR3 DNA reads TGTGCCAGCAGCCAAGATCGACAGGGGATGGAGCAGTACTTC. Amino acids: CASSQDRQGMEQYF. V is TRBV4-2 and J is TRBJ2-7, with TRBD1 identical over 8 bases. V was clipped by 0 bases and J by 7 bases; unmatched bases: 5. The CDR3 is made up of 14 amino acids. In germline, CDR1 is LGHNA, CDR2 YNFKEQ.

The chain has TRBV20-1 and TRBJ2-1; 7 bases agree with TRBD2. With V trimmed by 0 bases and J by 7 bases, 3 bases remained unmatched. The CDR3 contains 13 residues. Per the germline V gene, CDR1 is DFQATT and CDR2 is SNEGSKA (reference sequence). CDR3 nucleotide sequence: TGCAGTGCTAGAGATGGGAGGGAGAATGAGCAGTTCTTC. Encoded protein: CSARDGRENEQFF.

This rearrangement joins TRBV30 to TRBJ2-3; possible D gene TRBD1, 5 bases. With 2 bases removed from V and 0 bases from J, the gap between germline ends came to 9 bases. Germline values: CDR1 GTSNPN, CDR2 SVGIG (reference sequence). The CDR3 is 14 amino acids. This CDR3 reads CAWSQDTSTDTQYF. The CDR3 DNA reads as TGTGCCTGGAGTCAGGACACGAGCACAGATACGCAGTATTTT. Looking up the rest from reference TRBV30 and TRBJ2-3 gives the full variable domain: SQTIHQWPATLVQPVGSPLSLECTVEGTSNPNLYWYRQAAGRGLQLLFYSVGIGQISSEVPQNLSASRPQDRQFILSSKKLLLSDSGFYLCAWSQDTSTDTQYFGPGTRLTVL.

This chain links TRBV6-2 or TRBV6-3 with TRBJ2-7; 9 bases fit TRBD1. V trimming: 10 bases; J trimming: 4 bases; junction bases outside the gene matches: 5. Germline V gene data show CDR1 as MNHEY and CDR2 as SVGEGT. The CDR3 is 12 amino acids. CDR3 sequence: CATTDRGYEQYF. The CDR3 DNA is TGTGCCACTACGGACAGGGGATACGAGCAGTACTTC.

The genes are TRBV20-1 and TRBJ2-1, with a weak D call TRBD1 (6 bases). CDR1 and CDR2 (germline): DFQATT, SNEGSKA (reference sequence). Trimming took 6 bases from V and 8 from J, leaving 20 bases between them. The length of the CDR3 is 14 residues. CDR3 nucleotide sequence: TGCAGTGCAGCCCCCAATAAGGGGGTCCATGAGCAGTTCTTC. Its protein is CSAAPNKGVHEQFF.

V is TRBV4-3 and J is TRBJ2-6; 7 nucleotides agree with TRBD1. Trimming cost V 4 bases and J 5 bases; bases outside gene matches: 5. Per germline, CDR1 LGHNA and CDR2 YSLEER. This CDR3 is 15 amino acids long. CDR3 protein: CASSLDRDRANVLTF. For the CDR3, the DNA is TGCGCCAGCAGCCTAGACAGGGACCGGGCCAACGTCCTGACTTTC.

The CDR3 bases are TGTGCCAGCAGCTTCCAGGGAGGGGACAATGAGCAGTTCTTC. It codes for CASSFQGGDNEQFF. The chain employs TRBV11-1 and TRBJ2-1, with TRBD2 identical over 7 bases. Losses at the gene ends were 3 bases for V and 5 bases for J; bases not matched to a gene: 4. The CDR3 consists of 14 residues. CDR1 SGHAT and CDR2 FQDESV come from the germline V gene (reference sequence).

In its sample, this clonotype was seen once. The CDR3 loop is CASSFGHSVNTEAFF. The CDR3 nucleotides are TGTGCCAGCTCATTCGGACATTCGGTGAACACTGAAGCTTTCTTT. The chain has TRBV18 and TRBJ1-1, with D perhaps matching TRBD1 (5 bases). V lost 5 bases, J lost 0 bases, and 13 bases lay in between. The CDR3 extends over 15 amino acids. Germline assignment: CDR1 KGHSH and CDR2 LQKENI.

CDR3 region: CSARATGTYEQYF. CDR3 sequence (DNA): TGCAGTGCTAGAGCGACAGGAACCTACGAGCAGTACTTC. V is TRBV20-1 and J is TRBJ2-7, with a possible D match to TRBD1 (6 bases). The CDR3 is 13 amino acids. The ends were cut back, 1 base at V and 2 bases at J, with 9 bases in the middle. The V gene's germline CDR1 is DFQATT and CDR2 SNEGSKA (reference sequence).

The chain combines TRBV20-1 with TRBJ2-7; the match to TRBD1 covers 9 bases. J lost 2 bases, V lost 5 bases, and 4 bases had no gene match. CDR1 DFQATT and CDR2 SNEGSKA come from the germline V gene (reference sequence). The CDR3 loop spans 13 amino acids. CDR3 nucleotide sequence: TGCAGTGCTCTCTGGACAGGGGCCTACGAGCAGTACTTC. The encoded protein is CSALWTGAYEQYF.

The CDR3 here is CASSYPGMNTEAFF. For the CDR3, the DNA is TGTGCCAGCAGTTATCCCGGCATGAACACTGAAGCTTTCTTT. The J gene is TRBJ1-1, the V gene TRBV6-2 or TRBV6-3, with D unresolved. The length of the CDR3 is 14 residues. The germline V and J ends were trimmed by 3 bases and 0 bases, with 8 bases remaining between them. The germline V gene encodes CDR1 MNHEY and CDR2 SVGEGT.

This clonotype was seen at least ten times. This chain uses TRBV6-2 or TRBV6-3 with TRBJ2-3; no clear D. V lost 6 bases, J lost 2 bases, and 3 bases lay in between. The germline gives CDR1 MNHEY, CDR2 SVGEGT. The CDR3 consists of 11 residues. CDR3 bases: TGTGCCAGCAGCTCCACAGATACGCAGTATTTT. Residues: CASSSTDTQYF.

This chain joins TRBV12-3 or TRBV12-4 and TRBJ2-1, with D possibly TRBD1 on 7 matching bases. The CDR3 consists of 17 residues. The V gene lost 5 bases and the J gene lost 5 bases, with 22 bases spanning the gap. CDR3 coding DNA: TGTGCCAGCAGTCCGACCTACGGACAGGAGGGGAACAATGAGCAGTTCTTC. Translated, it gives CASSPTYGQEGNNEQFF.

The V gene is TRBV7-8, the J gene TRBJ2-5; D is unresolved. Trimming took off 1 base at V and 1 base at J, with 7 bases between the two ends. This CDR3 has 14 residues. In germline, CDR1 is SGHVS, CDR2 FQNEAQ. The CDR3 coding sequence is TGTGCCAGCAGCTTAGTGGCCTTCCAAGAGACCCAGTACTTC. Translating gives CASSLVAFQETQYF.

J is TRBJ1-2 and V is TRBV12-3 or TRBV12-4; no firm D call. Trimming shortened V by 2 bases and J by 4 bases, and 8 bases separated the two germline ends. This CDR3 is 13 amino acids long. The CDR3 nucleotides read TGTGCCAGCAGTTTATGGCTTGGCTATGGCTACACCTTC. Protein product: CASSLWLGYGYTF.

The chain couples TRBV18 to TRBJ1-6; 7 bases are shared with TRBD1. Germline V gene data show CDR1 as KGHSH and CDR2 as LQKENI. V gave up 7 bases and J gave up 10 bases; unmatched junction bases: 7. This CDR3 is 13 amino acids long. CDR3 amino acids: CASFEGAGSPLHF. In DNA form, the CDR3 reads TGTGCCAGCTTCGAGGGGGCAGGGTCACCCCTCCACTTT.

As DNA, the CDR3 is TGCGCCAGCAGCCAAGATCCAGGGCTGTATGGCTACACCTTC. Protein product: CASSQDPGLYGYTF. The rearrangement uses TRBV4-1 and TRBJ1-2, with D possibly being TRBD1 (5 bases). Germline V gene lookup returns CDR1 MGHRA and CDR2 YSYEKL. The CDR3 has 14 amino acids. V was pared by 0 bases and J by 5 bases, with 10 bases between.

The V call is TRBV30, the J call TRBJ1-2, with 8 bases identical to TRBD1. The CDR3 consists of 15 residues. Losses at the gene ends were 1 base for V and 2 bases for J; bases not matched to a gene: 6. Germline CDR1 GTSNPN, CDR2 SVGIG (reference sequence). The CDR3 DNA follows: TGTGCCTGGAGTGGCCACCGGACAGGGAACTATGGCTACACCTTC. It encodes CAWSGHRTGNYGYTF.

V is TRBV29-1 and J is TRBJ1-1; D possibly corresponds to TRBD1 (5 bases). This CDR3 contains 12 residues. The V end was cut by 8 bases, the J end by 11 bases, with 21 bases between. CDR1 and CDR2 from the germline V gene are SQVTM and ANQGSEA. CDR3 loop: CSSRDGLLEAFF. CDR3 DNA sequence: TGCAGCTCCAGGGACGGCCTCCTTGAGGCTTTCTTT.

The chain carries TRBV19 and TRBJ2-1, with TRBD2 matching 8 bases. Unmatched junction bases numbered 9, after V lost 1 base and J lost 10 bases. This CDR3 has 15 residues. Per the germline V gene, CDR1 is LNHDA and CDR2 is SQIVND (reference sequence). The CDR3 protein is CASSIAERGRNEQFF. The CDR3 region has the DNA TGTGCCAGTAGTATAGCGGAGCGGGGGAGAAACGAGCAGTTCTTC. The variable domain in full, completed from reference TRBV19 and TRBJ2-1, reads DGGITQSPKYLFRKEGQNVTLSCEQNLNHDAMYWYRQDPGQGLRLIYYSQIVNDFQKGDIAEGYSVSREKKESFPLTVTSAQKNPTAFYLCASSIAERGRNEQFFGPGTRLTVL.

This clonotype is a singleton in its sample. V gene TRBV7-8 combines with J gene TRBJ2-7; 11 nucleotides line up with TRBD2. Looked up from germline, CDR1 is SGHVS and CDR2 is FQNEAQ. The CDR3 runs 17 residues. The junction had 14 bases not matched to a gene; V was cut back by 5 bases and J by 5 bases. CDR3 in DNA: TGTGCCAGCAGCCCGATGAGACTAGCGGGACCGCCCCACGAGCAGTACTTC. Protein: CASSPMRLAGPPHEQYF.

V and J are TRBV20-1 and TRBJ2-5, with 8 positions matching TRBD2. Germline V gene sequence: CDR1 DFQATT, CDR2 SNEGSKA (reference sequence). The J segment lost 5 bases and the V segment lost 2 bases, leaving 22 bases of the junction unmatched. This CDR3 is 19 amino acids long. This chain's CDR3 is CSARSTPPHSGASRETQYF. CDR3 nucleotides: TGCAGTGCTAGAAGTACCCCACCCCATAGCGGGGCATCGCGGGAGACCCAGTACTTC.

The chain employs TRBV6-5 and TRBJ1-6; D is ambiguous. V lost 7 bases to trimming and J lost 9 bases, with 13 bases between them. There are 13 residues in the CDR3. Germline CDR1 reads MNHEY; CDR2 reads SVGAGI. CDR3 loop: CASKAQRRSPLHF. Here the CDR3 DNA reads TGTGCCAGCAAGGCACAGAGGCGTTCACCCCTCCACTTT.

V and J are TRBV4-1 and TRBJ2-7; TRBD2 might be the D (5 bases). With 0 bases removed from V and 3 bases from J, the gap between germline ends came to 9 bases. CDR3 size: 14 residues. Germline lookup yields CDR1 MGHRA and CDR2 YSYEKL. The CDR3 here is CASSQEREIYEQYF. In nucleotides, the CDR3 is TGCGCCAGCAGCCAAGAGAGGGAAATCTACGAGCAGTACTTC.

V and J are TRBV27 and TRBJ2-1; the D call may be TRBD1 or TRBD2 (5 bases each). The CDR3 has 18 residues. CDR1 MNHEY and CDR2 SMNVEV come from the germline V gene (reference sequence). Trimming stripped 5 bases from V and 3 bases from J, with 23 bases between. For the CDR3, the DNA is TGTGCCAGCAGTGTCCTAGGTGGGGGTCGTGGGATCTACAATGAGCAGTTCTTC. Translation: CASSVLGGGRGIYNEQFF.

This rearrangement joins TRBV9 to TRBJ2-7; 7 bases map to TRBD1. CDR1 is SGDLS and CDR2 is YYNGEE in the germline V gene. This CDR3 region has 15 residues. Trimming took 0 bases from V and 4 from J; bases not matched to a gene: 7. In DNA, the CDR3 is TGTGCCAGCAGCGTAGGAGGGGGCCAGAATTACGAGCAGTACTTC. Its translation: CASSVGGGQNYEQYF.

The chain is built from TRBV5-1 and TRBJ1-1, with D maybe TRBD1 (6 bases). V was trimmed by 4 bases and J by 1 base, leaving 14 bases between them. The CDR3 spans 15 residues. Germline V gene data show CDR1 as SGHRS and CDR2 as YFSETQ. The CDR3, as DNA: TGCGCCAGCAGCCTCTCCGGGACACCGAACACTGAAGCTTTCTTT. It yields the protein CASSLSGTPNTEAFF.

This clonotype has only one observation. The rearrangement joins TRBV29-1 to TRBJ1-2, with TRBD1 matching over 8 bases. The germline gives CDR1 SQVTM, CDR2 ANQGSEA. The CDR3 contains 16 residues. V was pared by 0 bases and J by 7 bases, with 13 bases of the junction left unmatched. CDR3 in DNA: TGCAGCGTTGAAGATTCTGGCAGGGGGCGAGAAAGTGGCTACACCTTC. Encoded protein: CSVEDSGRGRESGYTF.